What follows describes a single TCR beta chain. The entry originates in a study of blood T cell repertoires in COVID-19. The CDR3 length is 14 residues. CDR1 and CDR2 (germline): LGHNA, YNFKEQ. V was pared by 0 bases and J by 5 bases, with 10 bases between. Some clones are missing from TCRdb's copy, which holds only in-frame ones; the method was immunoSEQ multiplex PCR. The sample yields tens of thousands of clones, approximately 81% seen once. V is TRBV4-2 and J is TRBJ1-2, with D unclear. The clonotype was recovered from an elderly man with acute or convalescent COVID-19. Input material: peripheral blood. The CDR3 DNA reads as TGTGCCAGCAGCCAAGATTTTGGACTGTATGGCTACACCTTC. Translating it yields CASSQDFGLYGYTF.